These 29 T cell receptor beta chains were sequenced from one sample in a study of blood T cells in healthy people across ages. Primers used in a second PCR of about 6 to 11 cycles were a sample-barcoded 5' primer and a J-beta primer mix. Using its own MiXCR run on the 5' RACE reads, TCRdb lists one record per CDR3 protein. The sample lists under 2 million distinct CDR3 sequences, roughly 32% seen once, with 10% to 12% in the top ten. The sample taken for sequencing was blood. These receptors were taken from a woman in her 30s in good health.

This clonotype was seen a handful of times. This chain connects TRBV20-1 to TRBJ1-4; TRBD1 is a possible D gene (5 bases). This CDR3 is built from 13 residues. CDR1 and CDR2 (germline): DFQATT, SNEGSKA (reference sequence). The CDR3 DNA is TGCAGCGTACGGGGCCCCTGGGATGAAAAACTGTTTTTT. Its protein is CSVRGPWDEKLFF.

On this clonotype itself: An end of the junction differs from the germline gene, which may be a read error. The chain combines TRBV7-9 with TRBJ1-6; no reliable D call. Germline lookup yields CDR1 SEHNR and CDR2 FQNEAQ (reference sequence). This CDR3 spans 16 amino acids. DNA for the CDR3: TGTGCCAGCAGCTTAGGAGCAGCCTCCTATAATTCACCTCTCCACTTT. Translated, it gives CASSLGAASYNSPLHF.

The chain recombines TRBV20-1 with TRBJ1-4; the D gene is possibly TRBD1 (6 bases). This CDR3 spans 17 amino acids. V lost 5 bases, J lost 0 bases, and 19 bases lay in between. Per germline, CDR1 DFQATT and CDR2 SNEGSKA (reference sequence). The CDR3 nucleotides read TGCAGTGCTCCCCCCTTTGGACAGCTTTCAACTAATGAAAAACTGTTTTTT. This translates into CSAPPFGQLSTNEKLFF.

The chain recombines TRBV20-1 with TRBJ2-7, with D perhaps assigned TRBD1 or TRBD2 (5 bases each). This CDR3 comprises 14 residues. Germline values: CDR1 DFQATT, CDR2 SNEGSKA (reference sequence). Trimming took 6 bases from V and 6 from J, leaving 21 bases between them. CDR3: CSADPGRSPCEQYF. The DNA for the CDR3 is TGCAGTGCAGACCCGGGACGGTCTCCCTGCGAGCAGTACTTC.

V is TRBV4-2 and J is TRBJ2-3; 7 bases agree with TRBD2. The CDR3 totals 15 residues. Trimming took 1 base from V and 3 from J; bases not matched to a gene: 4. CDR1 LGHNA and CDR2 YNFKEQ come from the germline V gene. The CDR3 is CASSQVRERTDTQYF. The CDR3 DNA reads TGTGCCAGCAGCCAAGTGCGGGAGAGGACAGATACGCAGTATTTT.

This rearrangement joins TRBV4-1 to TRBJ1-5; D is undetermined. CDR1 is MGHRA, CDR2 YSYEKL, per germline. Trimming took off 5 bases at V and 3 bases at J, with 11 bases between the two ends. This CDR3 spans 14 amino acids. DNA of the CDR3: TGCGCCAGCAGCGGCGGAACCAACAATCAGCCCCAGCATTTT. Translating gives CASSGGTNNQPQHF.

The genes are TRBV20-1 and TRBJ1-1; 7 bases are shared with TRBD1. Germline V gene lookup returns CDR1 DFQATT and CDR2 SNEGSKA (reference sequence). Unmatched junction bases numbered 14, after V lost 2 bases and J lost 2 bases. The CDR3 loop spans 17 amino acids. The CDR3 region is CSARLPGTVGDNTEAFF. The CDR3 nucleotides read TGCAGTGCTAGACTGCCGGGGACAGTGGGGGACAACACTGAAGCTTTCTTT.

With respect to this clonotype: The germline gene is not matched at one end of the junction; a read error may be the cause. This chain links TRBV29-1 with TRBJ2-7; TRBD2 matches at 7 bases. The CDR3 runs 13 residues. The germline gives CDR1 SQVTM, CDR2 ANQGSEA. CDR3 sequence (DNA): TGCGGCGTGGGGGGGACGTGGGGCCACGAGCAGTACTTC. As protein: CGVGGTWGHEQYF.

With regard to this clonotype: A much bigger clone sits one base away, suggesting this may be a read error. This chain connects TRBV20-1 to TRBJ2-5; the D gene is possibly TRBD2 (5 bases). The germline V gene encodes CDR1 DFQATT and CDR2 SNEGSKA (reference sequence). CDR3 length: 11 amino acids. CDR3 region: CRVKNPREQYF. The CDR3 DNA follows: TGCAGGGTAAAGAACCCTAGGGAGCAGTACTTC.

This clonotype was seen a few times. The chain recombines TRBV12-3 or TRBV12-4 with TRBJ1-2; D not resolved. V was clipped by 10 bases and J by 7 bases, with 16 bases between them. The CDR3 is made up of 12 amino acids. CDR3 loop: CAINDPKGGYTF. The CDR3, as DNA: TGTGCCATCAACGACCCAAAGGGTGGCTACACCTTC.

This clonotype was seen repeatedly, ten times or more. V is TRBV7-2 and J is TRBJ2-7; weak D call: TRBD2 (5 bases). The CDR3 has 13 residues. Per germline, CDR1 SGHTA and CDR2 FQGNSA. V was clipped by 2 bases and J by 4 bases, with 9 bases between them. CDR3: CASSLRGQYEQYF. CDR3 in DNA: TGTGCCAGCAGCTTACGGGGTCAGTACGAGCAGTACTTC.

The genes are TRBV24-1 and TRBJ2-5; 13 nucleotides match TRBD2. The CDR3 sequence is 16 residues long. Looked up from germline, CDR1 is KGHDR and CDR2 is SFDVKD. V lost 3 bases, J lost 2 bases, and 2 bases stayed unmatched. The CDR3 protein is CATSDPTSGGQETQYF. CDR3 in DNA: TGTGCCACCAGTGATCCGACTAGCGGGGGGCAAGAGACCCAGTACTTC.

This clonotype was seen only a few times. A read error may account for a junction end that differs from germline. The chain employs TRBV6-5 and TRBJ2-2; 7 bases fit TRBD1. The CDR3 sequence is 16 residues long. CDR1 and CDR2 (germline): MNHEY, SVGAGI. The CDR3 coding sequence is TGTGCCAGCAGTCACTTGACAGGGTGGGACACCGGTGAGCTGTTTTTT. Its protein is CASSHLTGWDTGELFF.

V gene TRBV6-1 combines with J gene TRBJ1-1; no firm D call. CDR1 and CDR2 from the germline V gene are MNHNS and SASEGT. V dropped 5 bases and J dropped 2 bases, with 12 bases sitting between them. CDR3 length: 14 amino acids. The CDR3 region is CASSPPVYNTEAFF. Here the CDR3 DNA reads TGTGCCAGCAGTCCCCCAGTTTACAACACTGAAGCTTTCTTT.

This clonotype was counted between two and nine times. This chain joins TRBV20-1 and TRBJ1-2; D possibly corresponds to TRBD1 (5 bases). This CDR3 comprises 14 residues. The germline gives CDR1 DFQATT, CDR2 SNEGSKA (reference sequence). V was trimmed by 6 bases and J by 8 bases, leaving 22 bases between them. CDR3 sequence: CSARDGSSRGGYTF. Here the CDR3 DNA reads TGCAGTGCCCGGGACGGTTCCTCGAGAGGCGGCTACACCTTC.

CDR3 nucleotide sequence: TGCGCCAGCAGCCCACCGCTAGCGGGAGTGAAAGCCGGGGAGCTGTTTTTT. Protein sequence: CASSPPLAGVKAGELFF. The genes are TRBV4-1 and TRBJ2-2; 10 bases are shared with TRBD2. This CDR3 comprises 17 residues. Trimming removed 4 bases from V and 6 bases from J; junction bases left unmatched: 11. The germline gives CDR1 MGHRA, CDR2 YSYEKL.

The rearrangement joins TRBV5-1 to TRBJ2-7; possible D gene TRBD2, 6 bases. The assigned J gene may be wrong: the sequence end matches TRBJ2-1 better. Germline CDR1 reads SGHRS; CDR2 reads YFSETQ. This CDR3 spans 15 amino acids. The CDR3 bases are TGCGCCAGCAGCGGGGGGATCGACAGTTTAGGGGAGCAGTTCTTC. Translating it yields CASSGGIDSLGEQFF.

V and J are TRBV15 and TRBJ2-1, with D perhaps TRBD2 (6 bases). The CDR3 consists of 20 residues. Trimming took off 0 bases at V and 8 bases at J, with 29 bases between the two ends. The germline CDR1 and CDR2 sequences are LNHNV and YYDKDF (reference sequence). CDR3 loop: CATSRDYYFARDGAYDEQFF. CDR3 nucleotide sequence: TGTGCCACCAGCAGAGATTATTATTTTGCGCGGGATGGGGCCTATGATGAGCAGTTCTTC.

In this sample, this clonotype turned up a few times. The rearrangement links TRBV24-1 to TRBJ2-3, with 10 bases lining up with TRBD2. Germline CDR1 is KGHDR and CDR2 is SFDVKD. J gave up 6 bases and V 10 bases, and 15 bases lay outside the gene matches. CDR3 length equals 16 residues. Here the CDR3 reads CATEASGSPTADTQYF. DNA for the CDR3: TGTGCCACGGAGGCTAGCGGGAGTCCAACAGCTGATACGCAGTATTTT.

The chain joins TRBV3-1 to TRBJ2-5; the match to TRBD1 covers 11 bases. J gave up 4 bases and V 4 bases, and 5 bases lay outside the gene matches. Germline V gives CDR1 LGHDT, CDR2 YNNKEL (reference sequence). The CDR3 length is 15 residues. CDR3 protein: CASSLGQGATETQYF. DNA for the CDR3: TGTGCCAGCAGCCTCGGACAGGGGGCCACAGAGACCCAGTACTTC.

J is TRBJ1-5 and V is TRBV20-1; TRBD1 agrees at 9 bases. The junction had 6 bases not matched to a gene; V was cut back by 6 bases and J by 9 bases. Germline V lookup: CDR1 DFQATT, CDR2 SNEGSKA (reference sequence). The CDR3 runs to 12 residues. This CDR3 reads CSAEDRGGPQHF. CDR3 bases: TGCAGTGCAGAGGACAGGGGAGGGCCCCAGCATTTT.

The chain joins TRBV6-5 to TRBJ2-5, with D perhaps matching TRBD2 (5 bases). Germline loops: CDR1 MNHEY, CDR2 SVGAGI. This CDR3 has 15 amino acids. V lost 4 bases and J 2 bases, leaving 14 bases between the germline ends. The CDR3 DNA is TGTGCCAGCAGTTTCAGCGGAAACAGTCAAGAGACCCAGTACTTC. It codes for CASSFSGNSQETQYF.

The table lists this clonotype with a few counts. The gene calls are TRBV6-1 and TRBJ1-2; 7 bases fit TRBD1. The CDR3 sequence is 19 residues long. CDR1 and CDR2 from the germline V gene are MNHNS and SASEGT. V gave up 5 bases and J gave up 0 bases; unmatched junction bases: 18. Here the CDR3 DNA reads TGTGCCAGCAGTCCCTCCCATGGAGCGGGACAGATGACTAACTATGGCTACACCTTC. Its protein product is CASSPSHGAGQMTNYGYTF.

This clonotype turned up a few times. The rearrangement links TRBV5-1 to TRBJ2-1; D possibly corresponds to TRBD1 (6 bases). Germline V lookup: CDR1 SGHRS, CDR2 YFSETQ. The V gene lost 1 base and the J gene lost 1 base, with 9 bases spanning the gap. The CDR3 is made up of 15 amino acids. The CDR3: CASSLFQGSYNEQFF. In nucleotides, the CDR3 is TGCGCCAGCAGCTTGTTTCAGGGGTCCTACAATGAGCAGTTCTTC.

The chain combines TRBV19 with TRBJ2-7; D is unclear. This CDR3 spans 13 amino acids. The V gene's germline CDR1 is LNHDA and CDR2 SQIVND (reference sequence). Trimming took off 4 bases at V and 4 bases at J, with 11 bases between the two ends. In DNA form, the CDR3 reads TGTGCCAGTAGTACCGCCTCCGGGTACGAGCAGTACTTC. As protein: CASSTASGYEQYF.

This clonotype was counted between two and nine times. The CDR3 protein is CATSKGQSYEQYF. In DNA form, the CDR3 reads TGTGCCACCAGCAAGGGACAGTCCTACGAGCAGTACTTC. V usage is TRBV15 and J usage is TRBJ2-7; 7 nucleotides line up with TRBD1. The CDR3 covers 13 residues. Germline values: CDR1 LNHNV, CDR2 YYDKDF (reference sequence). J lost 1 base, V lost 4 bases, and 1 base had no gene match.

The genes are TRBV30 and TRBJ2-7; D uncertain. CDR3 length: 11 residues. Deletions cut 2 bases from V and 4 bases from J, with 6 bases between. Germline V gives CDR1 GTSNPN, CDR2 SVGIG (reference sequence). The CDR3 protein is CAWSLKYEQYF. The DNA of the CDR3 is TGTGCCTGGAGTCTGAAGTACGAGCAGTACTTC.

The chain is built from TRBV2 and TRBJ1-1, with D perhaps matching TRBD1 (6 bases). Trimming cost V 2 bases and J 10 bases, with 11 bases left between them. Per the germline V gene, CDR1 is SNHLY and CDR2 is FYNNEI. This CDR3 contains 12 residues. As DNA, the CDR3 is TGTGCCAGCAGTGAACTGGGGGGCCGAGCTTTCTTT. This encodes CASSELGGRAFF.

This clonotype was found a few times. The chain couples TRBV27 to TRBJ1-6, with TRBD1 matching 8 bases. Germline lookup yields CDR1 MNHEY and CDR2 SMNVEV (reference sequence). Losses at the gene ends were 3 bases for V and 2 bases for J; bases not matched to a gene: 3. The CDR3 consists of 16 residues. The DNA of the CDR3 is TGTGCCAGCAGTTTCGACAGGGGTGCCTATAATTCACCCCTCCACTTT. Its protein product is CASSFDRGAYNSPLHF.